Listed below are T cell receptor beta chains from one sample, sequenced in a study of blood T cell repertoires in COVID-19. Profiling relied on immunoSEQ multiplex PCR, and the TCRdb table lists in-frame clones only, not all of them. In the table there are roughly 100,000 clones, around 81% of which are singletons. Sequencing was carried out using peripheral blood. All receptors derive from a man of 80 years or more with acute or convalescent COVID-19. The CDR3 runs from the conserved cysteine through the conserved F or W. Fields, in order: clone size, V gene, D gene, J gene, CDR3 DNA, CDR3 protein. A D gene is named only where the DNA matches it firmly. Clone size is given for some rows only: seen once, a few or many times, or a class if the clone is expanded.

NA	TRBV11-2	TRBD1	TRBJ1-1	TGTGCCAGCAGCTTCTCACAGGGGTTGGACACTGAAGCTTTCTTT	CASSFSQGLDTEAFF
NA	TRBV5-1	TRBD1	TRBJ2-7	TGCGCCAGCAGCTTGGAAGGACAGGGGGCAAAGGGCTACGAGCAGTACTTC	CASSLEGQGAKGYEQYF
NA	TRBV18	TRBD1	TRBJ2-2	TGTGCCAGCTCACCACTGGGACAGGGTGCCGGGGAGCTGTTTTTT	CASSPLGQGAGELFF
NA	TRBV6-5	TRBD1	TRBJ2-2	TGTGCCAGCAGTCGACAGGGGGTGGGCACCGGGGAGCTGTTTTTT	CASSRQGVGTGELFF
NA	TRBV5-4	NA	TRBJ2-5	TGTGCCAGCAGCTTGGATAGCGGAGAGACCCAGTACTTC	CASSLDSGETQYF
few	TRBV2	NA	TRBJ2-5	TGTGCCAGCAGACCTAATGAAGAGACCCAGTACTTC	CASRPNEETQYF
NA	TRBV25-1	NA	TRBJ1-6	TGTGCCAGCAGGAGCTCCTATAATTCACCCCTCCACTTT	CASRSSYNSPLHF
NA	TRBV3-1/TRBV3-2	NA	TRBJ1-3	TGTGCCAGCAGCAGGACAGTTGGAAACACCATATATTTT	CASSRTVGNTIYF
NA	TRBV6-4	TRBD1	TRBJ2-2	TGTGCCAGCAGGAGGGACAGCTACACCGGGGAGCTGTTTTTT	CASRRDSYTGELFF
NA	TRBV28	NA	TRBJ2-7	TGTGCCAGCATAGGAACTTACAGCTCCTACGAGCAGTACTTC	CASIGTYSSYEQYF
NA	TRBV25-1	TRBD1	TRBJ1-1	TGTGCCAGCAGTCCTCGGTGGCAGGGGGCTGATTTGAACACTGAAGCTTTCTTT	CASSPRWQGADLNTEAFF
NA	TRBV19	NA	TRBJ1-4	TGTGCCAGTAGTCGGGCGGGAGATGCAACTAATGAAAAACTGTTTTTT	CASSRAGDATNEKLFF
NA	TRBV5-4	TRBD1	TRBJ2-1	TGTGCCAGCAGCTTGGCAGGGGGCAGCGATGAGCAGTTCTTC	CASSLAGGSDEQFF
NA	TRBV30	TRBD2	TRBJ2-5	TGTGCCTGGTCCTGGACTAGCGGGATCCAAGAGACCCAGTACTTC	CAWSWTSGIQETQYF
NA	TRBV19	TRBD1	TRBJ1-2	TGTGCCAGTAGTATGGCCGGACAGGGGGTCTATGGCTACACCTTC	CASSMAGQGVYGYTF
once	TRBV28	NA	TRBJ2-4	TGTGCCAGCATCTCGAGGAGGAAAAACATTCAGTACTTC	CASISRRKNIQYF
few	TRBV7-2	NA	TRBJ2-7	TGTGCCAGCAGCTTTTGGGGGGGCCACGAGCAGTACTTC	CASSFWGGHEQYF
once	TRBV18	NA	TRBJ1-4	TGTGCCAGCTCACCGGTGGAGGGTTCAACTAATGAAAAACTGTTTTTT	CASSPVEGSTNEKLFF
NA	TRBV28	TRBD1	TRBJ2-5	TGTGCCAGCAGTCAGGGGACAGTGGCTACGGAGACCCAGTACTTC	CASSQGTVATETQYF
NA	TRBV27	TRBD2	TRBJ2-1	TGTGCCAGCAGTTTAGGCGGGAGTCATAGTAATGAGCAGTTCTTC	CASSLGGSHSNEQFF
NA	TRBV5-1	NA	TRBJ1-1	TGCGCCAGCAGCTTGCTTCCGGGGGACACTGAAGCTTTCTTT	CASSLLPGDTEAFF
NA	TRBV27	TRBD1	TRBJ1-5	TGTGCCAGTAGAGACTTAGACAGGGGACGCAATCAGCCCCAGCATTTT	CASRDLDRGRNQPQHF
NA	TRBV5-1	TRBD1	TRBJ2-2	TGCGCCAGTCGACCGGGACAGGGGACCGGGGAGCTGTTTTTT	CASRPGQGTGELFF
NA	TRBV19	TRBD1	TRBJ1-2	TGTGCCAGTAGTATTGGACAGGGCAAAAACTATGGCTACACCTTC	CASSIGQGKNYGYTF
NA	TRBV29-1	TRBD1	TRBJ2-7	TGCAGCGCCAAAGGGGGCCTCAGCTCCTACGAGCAGTACTTC	CSAKGGLSSYEQYF
NA	TRBV18	NA	TRBJ2-7	TGTGCCAGCTCACCACGGCAGGGGTGGCAGTACTTC	CASSPRQGWQYF
NA	TRBV5-8	TRBD1	TRBJ2-3	TGTGCCAGTAAAAAGACAGGGGTTCGGGATACGCAGTATTTT	CASKKTGVRDTQYF
NA	TRBV6-4	TRBD1	TRBJ1-1	TGTGCCAGCAGCCTCACCACAGGGGGCGATACTGAAGCTTTCTTT	CASSLTTGGDTEAFF
NA	TRBV5-1	NA	TRBJ2-1	TGCGCCAGCAGCTTGGATGTAGGGGTCATCTACAATGAGCAGTTCTTC	CASSLDVGVIYNEQFF
NA	TRBV10-3	NA	TRBJ1-2	TGTGCCATCAGTGAGGACTCGTCGGGCTACACCTTC	CAISEDSSGYTF
NA	TRBV5-1	NA	TRBJ1-1	TGCGCCAGCAGCTTGCTTCCCGCGGCCGTGAACACTGAAGCTTTCTTT	CASSLLPAAVNTEAFF
NA	TRBV29-1	NA	TRBJ2-7	TGCAGCGTTGAGTCAGGTAGCTCCTACGAGCAGTACTTC	CSVESGSSYEQYF
NA	TRBV28	NA	TRBJ1-1	TGTGCCAGCAGTCCCGACAGCATGAACACTGAAGCTTTCTTT	CASSPDSMNTEAFF
NA	TRBV4-1	NA	TRBJ2-3	TGCGCCAGCAGCCCCTCTGGGTCCTCTTGGGCTACGCAGTATTTT	CASSPSGSSWATQYF
NA	TRBV2	NA	TRBJ1-4	TGTGCCAGCAGGGAGGGCGGTAATGAAAAACTGTTTTTT	CASREGGNEKLFF
NA	TRBV29-1	NA	TRBJ1-2	TGCAGCGTCGCCCGGACACTGGGTGCTAACTATGGCTACACCTTC	CSVARTLGANYGYTF
NA	TRBV30	NA	TRBJ1-4	TGTGCCTGGAGTGTTAGGGATCAAGGGGAACTGTTTTTT	CAWSVRDQGELFF
NA	TRBV20-1	NA	TRBJ1-1	TGCAGTGCTAGTTGGGGGCGGGGGAGGACTGAAGCTTTCTTT	CSASWGRGRTEAFF
once	TRBV2	TRBD1	TRBJ1-6	TGTGCCAGCAGTGGGGACAGGGGGAATTCACCCCTCCACTTT	CASSGDRGNSPLHF
few	TRBV18	TRBD2	TRBJ2-3	TGTGCCAGCTCACCAATCGCTAGCGGTGATACGCAGTATTTT	CASSPIASGDTQYF
once	TRBV10-2	TRBD1	TRBJ1-5	TGCGCCAGCAGTGGACAGGGAAATCAGCCCCAGCATTTT	CASSGQGNQPQHF
once	TRBV2	TRBD1	TRBJ2-7	TGTGCCAGCAGTGCCCTCCGGGACAGCATCTCCTACGAGCAGTACTTC	CASSALRDSISYEQYF
few	TRBV18	NA	TRBJ1-5	TGTGCCAGCTCACCACCGGGGCAGCAGCCCCAGCATTTT	CASSPPGQQPQHF
NA	TRBV15	TRBD1	TRBJ1-2	TGTGCCACCAGCAGAGAGGGACAGGGGATTTATGGCTACACCTTC	CATSREGQGIYGYTF
NA	TRBV13	NA	TRBJ1-6	TGTGCCAGCAGCCCAAGACACCAGAGATCCTATAATTCACCCCTCCACTTT	CASSPRHQRSYNSPLHF
NA	TRBV29-1	NA	TRBJ1-5	TGCAGCGTCGGCTCGACAGTGGGTCAGCCCCAGCATTTT	CSVGSTVGQPQHF